The sequence of this T cell receptor (beta chain) was determined in a study of T cell responses to AZD1222 COVID-19 vaccine. Findings and limits, study-wide: Researchers took repertoire samples only after the peak T cell response had come. Females made up more of the donors, who were largely white British, and clonal diversity may have come out too low.

The CDR3 loop spans 15 amino acids. V was shortened by 8 bases and J by 5 bases, with 16 bases between the two germline ends. CDR1 SNHLY and CDR2 FYNNEI come from the germline V gene. Measured with immunoSEQ multiplex PCR; TCRdb has only the in-frame clones, and not every one. The sample records 110,000 to 150,000 clones, 80% to 90% being singletons. To note about this clone: Its antigen remains unknown.

The rearrangement links TRBV2 to TRBJ1-6, with a weak D call TRBD1 (5 bases). The sample here was peripheral blood, taken on day 0 of AZD1222 vaccination. The receptor's source is an adult in good health. The CDR3 spells CASHRGFHNNSPLHF. The CDR3 DNA sequence: TGTGCCAGCCATCGGGGGTTTCATAATAATTCACCCCTCCACTTT. Filled out from reference TRBV2 and TRBJ1-6, the complete variable domain reads EPEVTQTPSHQVTQMGQEVILRCVPISNHLYFYWYRQILGQKVEFLVSFYNNEISEKSEIFDDQFSVERPDGSNFTLKIRSTKLEDSAMYFCASHRGFHNNSPLHFGNGTRLTVT.